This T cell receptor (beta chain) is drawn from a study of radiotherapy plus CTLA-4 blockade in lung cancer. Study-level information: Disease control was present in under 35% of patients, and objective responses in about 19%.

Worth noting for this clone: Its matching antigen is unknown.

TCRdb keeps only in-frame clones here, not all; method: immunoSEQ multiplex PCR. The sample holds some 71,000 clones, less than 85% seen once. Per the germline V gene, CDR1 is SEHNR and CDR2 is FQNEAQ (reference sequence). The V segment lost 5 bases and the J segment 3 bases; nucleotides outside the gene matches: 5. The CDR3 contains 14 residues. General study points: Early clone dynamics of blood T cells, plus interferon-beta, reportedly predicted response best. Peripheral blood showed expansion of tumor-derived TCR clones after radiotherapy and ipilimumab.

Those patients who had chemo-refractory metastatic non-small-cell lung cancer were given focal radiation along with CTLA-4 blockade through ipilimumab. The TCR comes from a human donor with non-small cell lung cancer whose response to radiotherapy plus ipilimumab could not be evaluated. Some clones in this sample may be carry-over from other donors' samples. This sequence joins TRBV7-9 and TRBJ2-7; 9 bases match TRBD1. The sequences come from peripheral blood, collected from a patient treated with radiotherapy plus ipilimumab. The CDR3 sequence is CASSPGQGVYEQYF. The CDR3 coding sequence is TGTGCCAGCAGCCCGGGACAGGGTGTCTACGAGCAGTACTTC. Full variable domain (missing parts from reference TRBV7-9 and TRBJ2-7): DTGVSQNPRHKITKRGQNVTFRCDPISEHNRLYWYRQTLGQGPEFLTYFQNEAQLEKSRLLSDRFSAERPKGSFSTLEIQRTEQGDSAMYLCASSPGQGVYEQYFGPGTRLTVT.